A single sample gave rise to the 31 T cell receptor beta chains below, sequenced in a study of blood T cell repertoires in COVID-19. The table came from immunoSEQ multiplex PCR; TCRdb's copy has only in-frame clones and leaves some out. The sample has a few hundred thousand clones, approximately 84% seen once. Source material: peripheral blood. Every receptor here comes from a man aged 50 or older who had recovered from COVID-19.

The V call is TRBV2, the J call TRBJ1-5; TRBD1 might be the D (6 bases). Germline CDR1 and CDR2: SNHLY and FYNNEI. The CDR3 has 14 amino acids. V was cut by 2 bases and J by 3 bases, with 8 bases left in between. In nucleotides, the CDR3 is TGTGCCAGCAGTGAACAGGGGATCAATCAGCCCCAGCATTTT. Protein: CASSEQGINQPQHF.

V usage is TRBV19 and J usage is TRBJ2-5; TRBD2 aligns across 14 bases. Trimming at V came to 5 bases and at J to 5 bases, leaving 7 bases not matched to a gene. The CDR3 spans 16 residues. The germline gives CDR1 LNHDA, CDR2 SQIVND (reference sequence). The CDR3 loop reads CASSQKGTSGSETQYF. In DNA, the CDR3 is TGTGCCAGTAGTCAGAAAGGGACTAGCGGGAGTGAGACCCAGTACTTC.

The gene calls are TRBV12-5 and TRBJ2-7, with 7 bases fitting TRBD1. Germline assignment: CDR1 LGHNT and CDR2 FRNRAP. The CDR3 is 14 residues long. V trimming: 6 bases; J trimming: 2 bases; junction bases outside the gene matches: 7. The CDR3 protein is CASGAGGDPYEQYF. The CDR3 nucleotides read TGTGCTAGTGGAGCAGGGGGAGATCCCTACGAGCAGTACTTC.

J is TRBJ1-1 and V is TRBV30; 7 bases align to TRBD1. Germline CDR1 GTSNPN, CDR2 SVGIG (reference sequence). CDR3 length equals 14 residues. Trimming at V came to 7 bases and at J to 3 bases, leaving 11 bases not matched to a gene. The CDR3 sequence: CASPVGGRDTEAFF. The CDR3 nucleotides read TGTGCCTCCCCCGTAGGGGGCAGGGACACTGAAGCTTTCTTT.

This chain connects TRBV9 to TRBJ2-1, with 10 bases identical to TRBD1. The trim removed 2 bases at V and 9 bases at J, leaving 8 bases unmatched. Germline CDR1 is SGDLS and CDR2 is YYNGEE. The CDR3 has 15 amino acids. The CDR3 here is CASSVGQGWFGEQFF. The CDR3 DNA follows: TGTGCCAGCAGCGTGGGACAGGGGTGGTTCGGTGAGCAGTTCTTC.

The rearrangement joins TRBV19 to TRBJ1-1; 8 bases line up with TRBD1. J was trimmed by 5 bases and V by 9 bases; bases with no gene match: 8. Germline V gene lookup returns CDR1 LNHDA and CDR2 SQIVND (reference sequence). The CDR3 extends over 13 amino acids. DNA for the CDR3: TGTGCCAGCAGAAGACAGGGGAGGACTGAAGCTTTCTTT. This gives the protein CASRRQGRTEAFF.

This clone was detected once. J is TRBJ2-3 and V is TRBV27; tentative D call: TRBD2 (6 bases). Germline V CDR1 and CDR2: MNHEY, SMNVEV (reference sequence). The CDR3 is 14 residues long. Trimming removed 8 bases at V and 1 base at J, with 13 bases between. The CDR3 loop is CASSRGSRTDTQYF. CDR3 in DNA: TGTGCCAGCTCGCGGGGATCCCGCACAGATACGCAGTATTTT.

The chain employs TRBV6-5 and TRBJ2-7; D is possibly TRBD2 (6 bases). Deletions cut 8 bases from V and 7 bases from J, with 18 bases between. Germline CDR1 reads MNHEY; CDR2 reads SVGAGI. CDR3 length: 13 amino acids. The CDR3 region has the DNA TGTGCCAGCCGAGTGGGGGGATGGGAGGAGCAGTACTTC. This codes for CASRVGGWEEQYF.

The chain couples TRBV28 to TRBJ2-4; 8 bases fit TRBD2. The germline gives CDR1 MDHEN, CDR2 SYDVKM. Trimming cost V 6 bases and J 5 bases; bases outside gene matches: 12. CDR3 length: 16 amino acids. CDR3 residues: CASSGHGTRAENIQYF. The CDR3 DNA follows: TGTGCCAGCAGCGGACACGGGACTAGGGCTGAAAACATTCAGTACTTC.

The J gene is TRBJ1-4, the V gene TRBV20-1; D call uncertain. The CDR3 loop spans 14 amino acids. Trimming stripped 3 bases from V and 8 bases from J, with 16 bases between. CDR1 is DFQATT and CDR2 is SNEGSKA in the germline V gene (reference sequence). CDR3 DNA sequence: TGCAGTGCTAGTAGGCCCGGGCGGGCGGAAAAACTGTTTTTT. Its translation is CSASRPGRAEKLFF.

This chain links TRBV13 with TRBJ2-3, with D maybe TRBD1 (6 bases). The CDR3 runs 16 residues. V shed 0 bases and J shed 2 bases, with 12 bases lying between them. From germline, CDR1 is PRHDT and CDR2 FYEKMQ (reference sequence). The CDR3 bases are TGTGCCAGCAGCTTAGGGGGGGCGAAGTACACAGATACGCAGTATTTT. It encodes CASSLGGAKYTDTQYF.

The V gene is TRBV3-1 (or the pseudogene TRBV3-2), the J gene TRBJ2-1, with D possibly TRBD2 on 6 matching bases. CDR1 and CDR2 from the germline V gene are LGHDT and YNNKEL (reference sequence). The ends were cut back, 4 bases at V and 4 bases at J, with 14 bases in the middle. CDR3 length: 15 amino acids. The CDR3 nucleotides are TGTGCCAGCAGCCCGGACTACATCCCTTACAATGAGCAGTTCTTC. Protein: CASSPDYIPYNEQFF.

This clone was detected only once. The chain employs TRBV9 and TRBJ2-2, with D tentatively TRBD2 (6 bases). Germline CDR1 is SGDLS and CDR2 is YYNGEE. V was shortened by 4 bases and J by 9 bases, with 13 bases between the two germline ends. This CDR3 spans 13 amino acids. The CDR3 here is CASSSGLPRELFF. CDR3 nucleotide sequence: TGTGCCAGCAGCTCCGGACTACCGCGGGAGCTGTTTTTT.

The chain is built from TRBV28 and TRBJ1-1; D unclear. Between the trimmed V and J ends, which lost 5 bases and 0 bases, there was a span of 13 bases. In germline, CDR1 is MDHEN, CDR2 SYDVKM. This CDR3 is built from 15 residues. The CDR3 loop is CASSIPGSLNTEAFF. As DNA, the CDR3 is TGTGCCAGCAGTATACCCGGGTCCTTGAACACTGAAGCTTTCTTT.

The V gene is TRBV11-2, the J gene TRBJ1-1; 7 bases match TRBD1. CDR1 and CDR2 from the germline V gene are SGHAT and FQNNGV. Unmatched junction bases numbered 8, after V lost 5 bases and J lost 2 bases. The CDR3 has 15 residues. The CDR3 is CASSPNRGPNTEAFF. The CDR3 DNA sequence: TGTGCCAGCAGCCCCAACAGGGGTCCAAACACTGAAGCTTTCTTT.

This clone appeared once. This CDR3 is CASRKTGPTEAFF. The CDR3 bases are TGTGCCAGCAGAAAGACAGGGCCCACTGAAGCTTTCTTT. The chain employs TRBV12-3 or TRBV12-4 and TRBJ1-1; 7 nucleotides match TRBD1. CDR3 size: 13 residues. The junction had 5 bases not matched to a gene; V was cut back by 6 bases and J by 4 bases.

V is TRBV5-8 and J is TRBJ2-7; 7 positions match TRBD2. This CDR3 has 16 amino acids. Per germline, CDR1 SGHTS and CDR2 YDEGEE. Trimming took 4 bases from V and 0 from J; bases not matched to a gene: 10. The CDR3 nucleotides read TGTGCCAGCAGCCCCTGGGAGGGGCCGAGCTCCTACGAGCAGTACTTC. Amino acid sequence: CASSPWEGPSSYEQYF.

This chain links TRBV18 with TRBJ1-2; 8 nucleotides align to TRBD1. This CDR3 contains 12 residues. The V and J ends lost 5 bases and 4 bases, in that order; junction bases with no gene match: 0. Looked up from germline, CDR1 is KGHSH and CDR2 is LQKENI. CDR3 protein: CASSGQGYGYTF. CDR3 nucleotides: TGTGCCAGCTCAGGACAGGGCTATGGCTACACCTTC. Full variable domain (outside the CDR3, taken from reference TRBV18 and TRBJ1-2): NAGVMQNPRHLVRRRGQEARLRCSPMKGHSHVYWYRQLPEEGLKFMVYLQKENIIDESGMPKERFSAEFPKEGPSILRIQQVVRGDSAAYFCASSGQGYGYTFGSGTRLTVV.

V and J are TRBV6-6 and TRBJ2-7; 9 positions agree with TRBD1. The CDR3 covers 15 residues. J lost 4 bases, V lost 5 bases, and 9 bases had no gene match. The germline V gene encodes CDR1 MNHNY and CDR2 SVGAGI (reference sequence). In DNA, the CDR3 is TGTGCCAGCAGTACCCGGACAGGGGTAGATTACGAGCAGTACTTC. It yields the protein CASSTRTGVDYEQYF.

The J gene is TRBJ1-2, the V gene TRBV29-1, with 7 bases fitting TRBD1. This CDR3 region has 12 residues. Germline V gives CDR1 SQVTM, CDR2 ANQGSEA. After removal of 6 bases from V and 6 bases from J, the junction contained 7 bases not matched to a gene. CDR3 in DNA: TGCAGCGTCCAGGACAGGAATCATGGCTACACCTTC. It translates to CSVQDRNHGYTF.

The chain carries TRBV7-8 and TRBJ2-1; perhaps TRBD1 as D (6 bases). This CDR3 has 14 amino acids. Deletions cut 4 bases from V and 7 bases from J, with 14 bases between. Germline-derived CDR1 and CDR2 are SGHVS and FQNEAQ. The CDR3: CASSSTGHRNEQFF. The CDR3 coding sequence is TGTGCCAGCAGCTCCACGGGACACCGGAATGAGCAGTTCTTC.

The V gene is TRBV6-1, the J gene TRBJ1-2; 9 bases line up with TRBD1. V was clipped by 1 base and J by 8 bases; unmatched bases: 8. The CDR3 totals 15 residues. From germline, CDR1 is MNHNS and CDR2 SASEGT. The DNA for the CDR3 is TGTGCCAGCAGTGAAGGAGGGACAGGGCGATACGGCTACACCTTC. Translation: CASSEGGTGRYGYTF.

The chain combines TRBV6-6 with TRBJ2-7; 10 nucleotides line up with TRBD2. The ends lost 5 bases at V and 4 bases at J; junction bases unmatched: 20. CDR3 length: 19 residues. The germline CDR1 and CDR2 sequences are MNHNY and SVGAGI (reference sequence). The CDR3 sequence: CASSRRQSSGRYPLYEQYF. As DNA, the CDR3 is TGTGCCAGCAGTCGACGACAGAGTAGCGGGAGGTACCCCCTATACGAGCAGTACTTC.

The chain is built from TRBV6-5 and TRBJ2-7, with 11 bases matching TRBD2. The J segment lost 5 bases and the V segment lost 2 bases, leaving 8 bases of the junction unmatched. CDR3 length: 16 amino acids. The V gene's germline CDR1 is MNHEY and CDR2 SVGAGI. The CDR3 region has the DNA TGTGCCAGCAGTTACGGTATAGCGGGAGGGCCCCACGAGCAGTACTTC. Its protein is CASSYGIAGGPHEQYF.

V usage is TRBV7-8 and J usage is TRBJ2-2, with D maybe TRBD2 (6 bases). Trimming removed 3 bases at V and 8 bases at J, with 13 bases between. This CDR3 is built from 14 residues. The germline V gene has CDR1 SGHVS and CDR2 FQNEAQ. The CDR3 sequence: CASSFERRAGELFF. The DNA of the CDR3 is TGTGCCAGCAGCTTCGAGCGGAGGGCGGGGGAGCTGTTTTTT.

The chain links TRBV25-1 to TRBJ1-1; TRBD1 agrees at 10 bases. The ends lost 5 bases at V and 6 bases at J; junction bases unmatched: 6. The CDR3 runs to 14 residues. Germline values: CDR1 MGHDK, CDR2 SYGVNS. The CDR3 sequence: CASSPGQGLAEAFF. The CDR3 DNA reads as TGTGCCAGCAGTCCGGGACAGGGGCTCGCTGAAGCTTTCTTT. The full variable domain, rest sourced from reference TRBV25-1 and TRBJ1-1, is EADIYQTPRYLVIGTGKKITLECSQTMGHDKMYWYQQDPGMELHLIHYSYGVNSTEKGDLSSESTVSRIRTEHFPLTLESARPSHTSQYLCASSPGQGLAEAFFGQGTRLTVV.

This chain uses TRBV19 with TRBJ2-7; 10 bases line up with TRBD1. Trimming took 3 bases from V and 2 from J; bases not matched to a gene: 4. The CDR3 is made up of 15 amino acids. Germline V CDR1 and CDR2: LNHDA, SQIVND (reference sequence). CDR3 residues: CASSMKGQGAYEQYF. The CDR3 DNA reads as TGTGCCAGTAGTATGAAAGGACAGGGGGCCTACGAGCAGTACTTC.

CDR3 sequence (DNA): TGTGCCAGCAGTTTATTGGGTGGGACTAGCGGCTCCTACGAGCAGTACTTC. Residues: CASSLLGGTSGSYEQYF. The rearrangement joins TRBV27 to TRBJ2-7; 11 bases agree with TRBD2. Germline values: CDR1 MNHEY, CDR2 SMNVEV (reference sequence). V dropped 1 base and J dropped 0; count of bases not matched to a gene: 5. CDR3 length: 17 residues.

The CDR3 reads CASSPETGTAFTYEQYF. In DNA, the CDR3 is TGTGCCAGCTCACCTGAAACCGGGACAGCCTTCACCTACGAGCAGTACTTC. The J gene is TRBJ2-7, the V gene TRBV18, with TRBD1 matching 7 bases. Germline loops: CDR1 KGHSH, CDR2 LQKENI. The CDR3 is 17 residues long. The J segment lost 2 bases and the V segment lost 3 bases, leaving 13 bases of the junction unmatched.

In its sample, this clone was seen once. The chain couples TRBV6-6 to TRBJ2-7; a possible D gene is TRBD1 (5 bases). The CDR3 sequence is 14 residues long. V was trimmed by 0 bases and J by 5 bases, leaving 11 bases between them. Germline CDR1 MNHNY, CDR2 SVGAGI (reference sequence). The CDR3 sequence: CASSYSNTGNEQYF. DNA of the CDR3: TGTGCCAGCAGTTACTCGAATACAGGAAACGAGCAGTACTTC.

CDR3 residues: CASSPLGTSGSDEQFF. DNA of the CDR3: TGTGCCAGCTCACCACTAGGGACTAGCGGGAGCGATGAGCAGTTCTTC. V is TRBV18 and J is TRBJ2-1, with 14 bases matching TRBD2. CDR1 and CDR2 (germline): KGHSH, LQKENI. This CDR3 is built from 16 residues. The J segment lost 8 bases and the V segment lost 1 base, leaving 4 bases of the junction unmatched.